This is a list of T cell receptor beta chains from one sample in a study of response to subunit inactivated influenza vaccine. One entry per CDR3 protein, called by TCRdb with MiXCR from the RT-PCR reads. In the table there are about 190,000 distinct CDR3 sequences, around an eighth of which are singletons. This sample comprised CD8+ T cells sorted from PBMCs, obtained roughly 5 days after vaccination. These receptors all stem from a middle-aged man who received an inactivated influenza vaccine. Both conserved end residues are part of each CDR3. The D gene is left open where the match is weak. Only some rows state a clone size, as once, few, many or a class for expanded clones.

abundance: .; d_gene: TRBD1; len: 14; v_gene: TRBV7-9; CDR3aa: CASSSRRRGYEQYF
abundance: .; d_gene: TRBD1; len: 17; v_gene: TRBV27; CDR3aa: CASSLSYPDRGAKDQFF
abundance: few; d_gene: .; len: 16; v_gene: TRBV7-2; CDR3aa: CASSWGAVSGQETQYF
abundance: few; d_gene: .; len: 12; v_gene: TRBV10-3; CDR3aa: CATWWGTDTQYF
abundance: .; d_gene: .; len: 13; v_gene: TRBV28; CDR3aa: CASSRDFHNEQFF
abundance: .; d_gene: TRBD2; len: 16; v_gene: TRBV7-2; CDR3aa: CASSHLSGGLPYEQYF
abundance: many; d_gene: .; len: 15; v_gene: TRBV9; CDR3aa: CASSVGSGLLYEQYF
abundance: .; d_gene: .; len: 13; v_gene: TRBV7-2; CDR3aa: CASSSGPPVEQFF
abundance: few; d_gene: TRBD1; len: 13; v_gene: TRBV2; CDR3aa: CASSGRGRYEQYF
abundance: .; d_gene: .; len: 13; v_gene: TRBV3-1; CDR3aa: CASSQVGVMPQHF
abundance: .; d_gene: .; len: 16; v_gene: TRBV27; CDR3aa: CASSLVGYRLAGELFF
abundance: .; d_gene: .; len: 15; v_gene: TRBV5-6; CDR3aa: CASSLNSGGLDEQFF
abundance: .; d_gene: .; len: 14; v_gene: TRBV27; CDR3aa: CASSFAGAPDTQYF
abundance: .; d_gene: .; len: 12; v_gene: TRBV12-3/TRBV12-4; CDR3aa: CASSSALDEQYF
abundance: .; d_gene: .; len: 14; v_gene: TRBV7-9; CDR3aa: CASSLETQGYGYTF
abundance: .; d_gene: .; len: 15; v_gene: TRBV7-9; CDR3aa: CASSLVLPSYNEQFF
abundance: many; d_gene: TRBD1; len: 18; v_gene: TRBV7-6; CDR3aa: CASSLAPTPGQGTDTQYF
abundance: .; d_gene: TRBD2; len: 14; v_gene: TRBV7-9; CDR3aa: CASSFTSAAGELFF
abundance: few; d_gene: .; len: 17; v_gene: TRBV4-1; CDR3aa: CASSQVDRTPREDTQYF
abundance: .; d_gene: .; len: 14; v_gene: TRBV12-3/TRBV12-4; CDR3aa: CASSNNLGVYGYTF
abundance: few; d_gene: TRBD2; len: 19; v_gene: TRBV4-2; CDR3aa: CASSQEGSGGLAYTDTQYF
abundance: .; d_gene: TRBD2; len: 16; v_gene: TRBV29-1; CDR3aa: CSVPGWGLAGDNEQFF
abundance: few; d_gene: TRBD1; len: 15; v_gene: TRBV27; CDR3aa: CASSPRTGGLETQYF
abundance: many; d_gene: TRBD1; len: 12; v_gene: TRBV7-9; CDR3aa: CASSLSQGEQYF
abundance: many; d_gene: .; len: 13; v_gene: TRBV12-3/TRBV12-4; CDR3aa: CASSYTGYTEAFF
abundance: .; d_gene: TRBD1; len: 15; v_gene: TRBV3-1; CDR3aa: CASSTRTGRRDEQFF
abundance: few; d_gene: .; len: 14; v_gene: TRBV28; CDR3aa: CASSPPLSSYEQYF
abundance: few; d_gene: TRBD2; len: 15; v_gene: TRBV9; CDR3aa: CASSVESGSSYEQYF
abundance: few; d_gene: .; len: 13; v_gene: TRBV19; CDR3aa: CASSIGGTVEQFF